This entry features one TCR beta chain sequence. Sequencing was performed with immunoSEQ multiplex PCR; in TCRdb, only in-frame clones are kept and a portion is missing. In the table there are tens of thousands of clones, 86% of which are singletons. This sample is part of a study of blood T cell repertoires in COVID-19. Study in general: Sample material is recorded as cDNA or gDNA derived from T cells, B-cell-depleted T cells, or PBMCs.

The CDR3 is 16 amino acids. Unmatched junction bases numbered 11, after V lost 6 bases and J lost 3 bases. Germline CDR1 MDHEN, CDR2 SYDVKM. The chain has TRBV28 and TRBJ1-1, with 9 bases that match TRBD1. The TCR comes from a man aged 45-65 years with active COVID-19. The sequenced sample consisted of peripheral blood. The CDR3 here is CASSITGTGSYTEAFF. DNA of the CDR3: TGTGCCAGCAGCATCACCGGGACAGGGTCTTACACTGAAGCTTTCTTT.